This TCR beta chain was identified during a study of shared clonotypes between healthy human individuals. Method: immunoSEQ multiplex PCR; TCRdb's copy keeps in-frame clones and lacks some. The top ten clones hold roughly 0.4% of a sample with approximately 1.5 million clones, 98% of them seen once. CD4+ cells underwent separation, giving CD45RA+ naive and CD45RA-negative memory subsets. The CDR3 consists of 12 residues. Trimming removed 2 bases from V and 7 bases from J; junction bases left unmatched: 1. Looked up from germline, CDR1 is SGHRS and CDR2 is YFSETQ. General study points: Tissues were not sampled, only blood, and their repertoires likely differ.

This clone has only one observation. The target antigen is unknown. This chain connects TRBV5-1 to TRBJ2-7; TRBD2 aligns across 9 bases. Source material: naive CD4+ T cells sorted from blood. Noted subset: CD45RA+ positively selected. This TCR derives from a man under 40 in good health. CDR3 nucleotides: TGCGCCAGCAGCTTTAGCGGGAGAGAGCAGTACTTC. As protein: CASSFSGREQYF.